This entry is about one T cell receptor (beta chain). This sample was included in a study of blood T cell repertoires in COVID-19. Study-level information: Specimens from acute and convalescent COVID-19 originated in the United States, Italy and Spain. Sample material is recorded as cDNA or gDNA derived from T cells, B-cell-depleted T cells, or PBMCs.

Germline-derived CDR1 and CDR2 are MNHEY and SMNVEV (reference sequence). Deletions cut 5 bases from V and 10 bases from J, with 12 bases between. The CDR3 runs to 13 residues. Original processing notes: Estimated nucleated cell counts came from reference gene primer amplification. Generated by immunoSEQ multiplex PCR, the TCRdb table keeps only in-frame clones and is missing some. For V, J and clone size, that table is used; D and trimming come from the DNA. This table holds 90,000 to 120,000 clones, approximately 88% found once. The gene calls are TRBV27 and TRBJ1-6; D not resolved. The sample consisted of peripheral blood. This receptor was obtained from a man aged 50 or older with active or convalescent COVID-19. The CDR3 DNA follows: TGTGCCAGCAGTATAGGGAGGCGGTCACCCCTCCACTTT. It translates to CASSIGRRSPLHF.